The clone carrying this T cell receptor beta chain has a handful of counts. The data were obtained in a study of T cells in Graves' hyperthyroidism and ophthalmopathy. The CDR3 loop spans 15 amino acids. V shed 8 bases and J shed 0 bases, with 14 bases lying between them. The V gene's germline CDR1 is MNHNS and CDR2 SASEGT. RNA transcripts yielded amplified TCR beta CDR3 regions. RT-PCR in the first round (using the HTBI primer set) targeted the TCR CDR3. TCRdb used MiXCR to reprocess the multiplex PCR reads, holding one entry per CDR3 protein. The sample has roughly 740,000 distinct CDR3 sequences; about 17% are singletons.

The chain has TRBV6-1 and TRBJ2-1, with a weak D call TRBD2 (6 bases). This receptor was identified in a man aged 18 to 29 with Graves' hyperthyroidism. Sequencing input: blood. The DNA of the CDR3 is TGTGCCAGCGTAAAGGAGCGGGCCTCCTACAATGAGCAGTTCTTC. This sequence encodes CASVKERASYNEQFF.